This TCR beta chain was recovered during a study of T cell responses to AZD1222 COVID-19 vaccine (dated by TCRdb to the early 2020s). For the study in its entirety: A total of 233 trial participants underwent TCR sequencing, of whom around 210 had received two doses of AZD1222 and 26 had received two doses of the MenACWY control vaccine. Trial participants were enrolled by age into 18-55, 56-69 and 70-plus year subgroups, with around 140, 26 and 57 TCR-sequenced participants respectively. What the research found in general, with its limitations: Participants were mostly white British and included more females than males, and it was suggested by the authors that clonal diversity may have been underestimated. Because no samples from the day 14 peak response were available, repertoires could be characterized only after the peak T cell response. A significant rise in spike-specific TCR breadth and depth was observed after two AZD1222 doses relative to day 0 and relative to MenACWY recipients. Reportedly, close to half of the unique spike-specific TCRs recognized epitopes lying outside the regions that are mutated in the B.1.351 and B.1.1.7 variants. The 56-69-year group was small, and its depth increase did not reach significance, likely because of low power. Conclusions about previously exposed vaccinees were limited because only six or seven AZD1222 recipients were SARS-CoV-2 seropositive at baseline. The vaccine-associated CD4 TCRs covered the entire spike protein, and the dominant responses fell in regions 160-218 and 743-854.

The CDR3 regions of human TCRbeta chains were analyzed by immunosequencing. The study's processing was this. Repertoire TCRs were matched against a reference library of SARS-CoV-2-specific TCRs generated with the MIRA antigen-specificity platform. Breadth meant the fraction of unique TCRs that were SARS-CoV-2-associated, whereas depth meant the fraction of total T cells that were SARS-CoV-2-associated. Using the MIRA data, every spike-specific TCR was mapped to the spike region that the TCR reacted to and assigned to either a CD4 or a CD8 class. Log10-transformed breadth and depth values were compared by one-way ANOVA with Sidak's multiple comparisons tests. TCRdb obtained this table from immuneACCESS and retained in-frame rearrangements with V and J assigned. These tables miss some clones; where compared with another copy, unresolved V genes account for less than half of the shortfall, and the remainder is unexplained. V and J calls and clone size are as listed in that table; D and trimming were resolved from the DNA. This sample comprises some 120,000 clones, around 88% of them detected only once. 8.5% to 14% of the sample lies in the top ten.

On this clone itself: Its specific antigen is unknown. Nothing much larger sits one base from this clone, and base qualities are not available.

The time point label for this specimen denotes: baseline before first vaccination. The treatment or condition label corresponds to: meningococcal conjugate vaccine given as trial control. Samples from vaccinated people were obtained from the UK trials COV001 and COV002, which included a single-blind randomized controlled phase 2/3 trial of AZD1222 (ChAdOx1 nCoV-19) in healthy adults. Trial participant PBMC samples were collected at day 0 and day 28 after the second dose for TCRbeta chain sequencing. The input for sequencing was peripheral blood, taken on day 0 of MenACWY control vaccination. The origin of this receptor is an adult in good health.

The DNA sequence reads TGTGCCAGCAGCGCAGGGGGAGCGAGCACAGATACGCAGTATTTT. Its protein reads: CASSAGGASTDTQYF. The rearrangement combines TRBV9 with TRBJ2-3; 7 nucleotides in the junction match TRBD1. Trimming takes 3 bases off V and 0 bases off J; junction bases not matched to a gene: 4. The CDR3 sequence holds 15 residues, the cysteine and phenylalanine included. Only the CDR3 DNA stays, 45 bases, in frame from base 1. From the germline V gene, CDR1 is SGDLS and CDR2 is YYNGEE.